Each of the 6 T cell receptor beta chains below was sequenced from the same sample in a study of shared clonotypes between healthy human individuals (dated by TCRdb to between 2020 and 2021). The library came from the immunoSEQ multiplex PCR assay. Not all clones reach the TCRdb copy of this immuneACCESS table, which keeps in-frame sequences only. Checked studies attribute under half of the gap to unresolved V genes and leave the rest unexplained. Across this sample there are around 750,000 clones, with around 67% seen only once. Over 1.5% of the sample is taken by the ten largest. Sequenced: memory CD4+ T cells sorted from blood. The cell subset or site label for this specimen denotes: CD45RA-negative fraction. The receptors here all came from a woman in her twenties or thirties in good health.

The DNA of the CDR3 is TGTGCCACCCAGGGGGCCCTTAGAAACACCATATATTTT. Amino acids: CATQGALRNTIYF. V is TRBV6-1 and J is TRBJ1-3, with 8 bases matching TRBD1. The V and J ends lost 10 bases and 5 bases, in that order; junction bases with no gene match: 7. This CDR3 is built from 13 residues. CDR1 is MNHNS, CDR2 SASEGT, per germline.

The chain couples TRBV10-1 to TRBJ2-2; TRBD2 is a possible D gene (5 bases). CDR3 length: 13 amino acids. The ends were cut back, 6 bases at V and 5 bases at J, with 10 bases in the middle. Germline V gives CDR1 WNHNN, CDR2 SYGVQD (reference sequence). The CDR3 DNA reads as TGCGCCAGCAGGCGGACTGGTACCGGGGAGCTGTTTTTT. Residues: CASRRTGTGELFF.

The genes are TRBV4-1 and TRBJ2-5; 7 bases map to TRBD1. Germline V gene lookup returns CDR1 MGHRA and CDR2 YSYEKL. V trimming: 3 bases; J trimming: 5 bases; junction bases outside the gene matches: 6. The CDR3 loop spans 14 amino acids. CDR3 amino acids: CASSHYTGEETQYF. The CDR3 DNA sequence: TGCGCCAGCAGCCACTACACAGGGGAGGAGACCCAGTACTTC.

The chain recombines TRBV2 with TRBJ2-5, with D possibly being TRBD1 (6 bases). This CDR3 has 13 amino acids. Trimming took 8 bases from V and 2 from J, leaving 12 bases between them. Germline lookup yields CDR1 SNHLY and CDR2 FYNNEI. CDR3 in DNA: TGTGCCAGCGGGGGCACAGGACAAGAGACCCAGTACTTC. It translates to CASGGTGQETQYF.

This clone was counted only a few times. CDR3 protein: CASSGVGQGVEQYF. DNA of the CDR3: TGTGCCAGCAGCGGGGTTGGACAGGGTGTCGAGCAGTACTTC. The rearrangement links TRBV25-1 to TRBJ2-5; 8 nucleotides match TRBD1. Judging by the DNA end, TRBJ2-7 fits better; the J call may be wrong. The V gene's germline CDR1 is MGHDK and CDR2 SYGVNS. The CDR3 runs to 14 residues.

The rearrangement links TRBV5-1 to TRBJ2-7; the match to TRBD1 covers 9 bases. This CDR3 is built from 15 residues. Germline V gene data show CDR1 as SGHRS and CDR2 as YFSETQ. J was trimmed by 6 bases and V by 2 bases; bases with no gene match: 9. The CDR3 sequence is CASSFGDRDRPEQYF. CDR3 bases: TGCGCCAGCAGCTTCGGGGACAGGGACCGACCCGAGCAGTACTTC.